This T cell receptor beta chain is from a study of graft-versus-host responses after intestinal transplantation. Across the whole study: Grafts were multivisceral, liver-intestinal, or isolated intestinal. Each recipient received anti-thymocyte globulin induction, then tacrolimus and steroids for 2 to 4 years. Whole-study findings and limits: Researchers found GvH clones in recipient marrow, and some showed up first in ileum or blood.

Germline lookup yields CDR1 MNHNS and CDR2 SASEGT. This CDR3 comprises 14 residues. The trim removed 3 bases at V and 4 bases at J, leaving 3 bases unmatched. Profiling relied on immunoSEQ multiplex PCR, and the TCRdb table lists in-frame clones only, not all of them. This sample yields over 70,000 clones, of which roughly 90% are seen a single time; 4% to 5% belongs to the top ten. Regarding this clone: Antigen unknown.

The chain joins TRBV6-1 to TRBJ2-7; the match to TRBD1 covers 10 bases. The TCR originated in a human donor who was the organ donor for an intestinal transplant. Material: unstimulated CD8+ T cells sorted from spleen or lymph node cells, obtained before transplant. The CDR3 DNA sequence: TGTGCCAGCAGTGAGGGACAGGGGACTTACGAGCAGTACGTC. It encodes CASSEGQGTYEQYV.